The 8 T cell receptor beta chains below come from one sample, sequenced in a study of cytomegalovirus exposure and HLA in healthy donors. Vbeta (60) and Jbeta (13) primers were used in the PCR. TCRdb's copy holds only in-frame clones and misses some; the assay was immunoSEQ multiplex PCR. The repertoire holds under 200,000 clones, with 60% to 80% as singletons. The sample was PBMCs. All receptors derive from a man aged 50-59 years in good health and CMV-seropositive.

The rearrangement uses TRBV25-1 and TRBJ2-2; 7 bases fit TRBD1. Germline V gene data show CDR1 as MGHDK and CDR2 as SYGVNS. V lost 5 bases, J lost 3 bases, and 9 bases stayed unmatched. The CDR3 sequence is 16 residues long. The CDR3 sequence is CASSPNGQVHTGELFF. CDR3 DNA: TGTGCCAGCAGTCCAAACGGACAGGTCCACACCGGGGAGCTGTTTTTT.

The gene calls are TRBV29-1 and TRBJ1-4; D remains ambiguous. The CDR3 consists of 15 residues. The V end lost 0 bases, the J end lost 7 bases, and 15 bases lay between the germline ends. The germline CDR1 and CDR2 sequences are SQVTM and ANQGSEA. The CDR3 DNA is TGCAGCGTTGAAGATCTGGGGAGGGAGGGTGAAAAACTGTTTTTT. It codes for CSVEDLGREGEKLFF.

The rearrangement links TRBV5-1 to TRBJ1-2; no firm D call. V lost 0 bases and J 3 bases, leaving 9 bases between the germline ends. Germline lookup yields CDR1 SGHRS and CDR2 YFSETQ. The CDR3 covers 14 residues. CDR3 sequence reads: CASSLAAGYYGYTF. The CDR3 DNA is TGCGCCAGCAGCTTGGCGGCGGGGTACTATGGCTACACCTTC.

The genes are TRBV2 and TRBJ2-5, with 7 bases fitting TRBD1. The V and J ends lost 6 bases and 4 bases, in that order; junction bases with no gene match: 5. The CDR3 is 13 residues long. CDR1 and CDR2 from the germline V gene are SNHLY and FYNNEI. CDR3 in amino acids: CASSRGQVETQYF. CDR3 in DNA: TGTGCCAGCAGCCGCGGACAGGTAGAGACCCAGTACTTC.

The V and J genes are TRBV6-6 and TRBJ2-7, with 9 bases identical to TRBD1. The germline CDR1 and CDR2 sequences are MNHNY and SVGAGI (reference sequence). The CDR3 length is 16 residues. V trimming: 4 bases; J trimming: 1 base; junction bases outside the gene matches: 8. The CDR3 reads CASSSRQGGISYEQYF. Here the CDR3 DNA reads TGTGCCAGCAGTTCTCGACAGGGGGGCATATCCTACGAGCAGTACTTC.

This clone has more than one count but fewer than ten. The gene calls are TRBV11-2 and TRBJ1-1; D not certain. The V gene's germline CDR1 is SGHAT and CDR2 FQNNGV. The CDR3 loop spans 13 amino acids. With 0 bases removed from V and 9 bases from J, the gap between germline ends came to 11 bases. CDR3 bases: TGTGCCAGCAGCTTAGATAGGAGGAGGCAAGCTTTCTTT. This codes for CASSLDRRRQAFF.

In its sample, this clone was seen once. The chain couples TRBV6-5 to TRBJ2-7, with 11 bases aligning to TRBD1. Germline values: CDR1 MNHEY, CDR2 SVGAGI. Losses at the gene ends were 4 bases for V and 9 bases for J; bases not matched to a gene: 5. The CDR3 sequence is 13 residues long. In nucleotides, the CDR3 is TGTGCCAGCAGTTTGGGACAGGGGGGAGGGCAGTACTTC. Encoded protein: CASSLGQGGGQYF.

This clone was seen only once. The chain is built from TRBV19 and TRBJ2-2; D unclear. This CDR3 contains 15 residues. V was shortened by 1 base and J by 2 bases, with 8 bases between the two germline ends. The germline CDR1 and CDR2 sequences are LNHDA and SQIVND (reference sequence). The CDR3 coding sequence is TGTGCCAGTAGTATAGTAAACAGAAACACCGGGGAGCTGTTTTTT. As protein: CASSIVNRNTGELFF.